This TCR beta chain was found in a study of T cell responses to AZD1222 COVID-19 vaccine. Study results and caveats: Donors were largely white British and mainly female; clonal diversity was possibly underestimated.

On this clone itself: Its antigen is as yet unknown.

TCRdb keeps only in-frame clones here, not all; method: immunoSEQ multiplex PCR. Counted here are about 150,000 clones, more than 90% occurring once; the ten biggest clones make up 2.5% to 4%. Trimming cost V 4 bases and J 1 base; bases outside gene matches: 6. CDR3 size: 15 residues. Per germline, CDR1 SGHRS and CDR2 YFSETQ. The sample in question was peripheral blood, obtained 28 days after the second AZD1222 dose. The chain employs TRBV5-1 and TRBJ1-1; the match to TRBD1 covers 8 bases. The sequence derives from an adult who received the AZD1222 COVID-19 vaccine. The CDR3, as DNA: TGCGCCAGCAGCACGGACGGACAGGGGAACACTGAAGCTTTCTTT. Amino acids: CASSTDGQGNTEAFF.